This is a list of T cell receptor beta chains from one sample in a study of blood T cell repertoires in COVID-19. Sequencing was performed with immunoSEQ multiplex PCR; in TCRdb, only in-frame clones are kept and a portion is missing. The sample holds over 300,000 clones, roughly 90% seen once. The material sequenced was peripheral blood. Receptor source: a man aged 18 to 29 who had recovered from COVID-19. Each CDR3 is given with its conserved first and last residue.

v_call cdr3_length cdr3_aa
TRBV4-1 15 CASSQVAGSTDTQYF
TRBV19 14 CASSRAGALNEQYF
TRBV7-2 16 CASSLRARGTGNTIYF
TRBV18 16 CASSPPSGRMNTEAFF
TRBV7-9 19 CASSFQSPVAGGSTDTQYF
TRBV29-1 14 CSVEGQGARTEAFF
TRBV19 16 CASSIGQGGLAGELFF
TRBV4-1 14 CASSPGLATYEQYF
TRBV2 14 CASSPEAETYEQYF
TRBV7-9 16 CASSLGTGPSGNTIYF
TRBV4-1 17 CASSQGTVDRANEKLFF
TRBV4-1 15 CASSQEAGRPKTQYF
TRBV5-6 12 CATLTGGTEAFF
TRBV7-9 14 CASSPGGGGNEQFF
TRBV19 14 CASTQSLGYQPQHF
TRBV25-1 13 CASKMTGVYEQYF
TRBV3-1/TRBV3-2 18 CASSHSPMGGYSYNEQFF
TRBV15 12 CATSYGSDEQFF
TRBV27 15 CASSNIGQGYLGYTF
TRBV19 15 CASSMEWTGFQPQHF
TRBV7-9 16 CASSPPSIPNTGELFF
TRBV2 14 CASIRDSLSEKLFF
TRBV4-2 16 CASSQTSGGADETQYF
TRBV27 13 CATTLAGTDTQYF
TRBV27 15 CASSFTPSSYNEQFF
TRBV7-3 14 CASSSAQGTDTQYF
TRBV3-1/TRBV3-2 12 CASIGQDNEQFF
TRBV7-9 13 CASSTSPVYEQYF
TRBV18 13 CASSPSQGIPQHF
TRBV19 15 CASRETGIRTDTQYF
TRBV19 14 CATSLQGAIGKLFF
TRBV6-5 13 CASSYSRGTEAFF